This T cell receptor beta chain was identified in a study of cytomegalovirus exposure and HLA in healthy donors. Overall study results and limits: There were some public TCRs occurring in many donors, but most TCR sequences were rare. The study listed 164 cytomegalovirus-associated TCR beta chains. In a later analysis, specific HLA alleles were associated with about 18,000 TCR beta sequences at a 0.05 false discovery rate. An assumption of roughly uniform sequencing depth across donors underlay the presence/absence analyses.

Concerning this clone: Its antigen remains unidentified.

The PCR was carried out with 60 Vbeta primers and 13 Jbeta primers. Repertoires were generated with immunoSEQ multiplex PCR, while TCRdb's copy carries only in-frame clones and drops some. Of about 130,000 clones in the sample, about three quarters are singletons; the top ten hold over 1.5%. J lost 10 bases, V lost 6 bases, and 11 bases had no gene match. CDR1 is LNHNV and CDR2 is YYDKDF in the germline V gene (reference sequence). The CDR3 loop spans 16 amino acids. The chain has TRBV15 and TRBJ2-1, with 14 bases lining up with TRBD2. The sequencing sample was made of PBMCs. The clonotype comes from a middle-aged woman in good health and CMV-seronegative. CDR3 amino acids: CATSDLRGLAGVEQFF. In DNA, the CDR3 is TGTGCCACCAGTGACCTGCGGGGACTAGCGGGGGTAGAGCAGTTCTTC.